These 31 T cell receptor beta chains share one sample of origin, sequenced in a study of lymphopenia after photon versus proton radiotherapy. Profiling relied on immunoSEQ multiplex PCR, and the TCRdb table lists in-frame clones only, not all of them. This sample has around 150,000 clones, with 75% to 90% found just once. This material consisted of peripheral blood, taken from a patient treated with photon-based radiotherapy. The receptors shown here come from a man aged 50-60 years with gastric cancer.

V is TRBV6-4 and J is TRBJ1-4; no reliable D call. CDR1 and CDR2 from the germline V gene are MRHNA and SNTAGT. The CDR3 has 14 residues. V was shortened by 7 bases and J by 3 bases, with 12 bases between the two germline ends. The DNA of the CDR3 is TGTGCCAGCACCCGGATCTCCCCTAATGAAAAACTGTTTTTT. This gives the protein CASTRISPNEKLFF.

J is TRBJ1-1 and V is TRBV11-1, with 9 bases identical to TRBD1. The germline V gene has CDR1 SGHAT and CDR2 FQDESV (reference sequence). With V trimmed by 2 bases and J by 1 base, 5 bases remained unmatched. The CDR3 is 16 amino acids. The CDR3 loop reads CASSLRYRGQNTEAFF. CDR3 DNA: TGTGCCAGCAGCTTAAGATACAGGGGGCAGAACACTGAAGCTTTCTTT.

The chain combines TRBV27 with TRBJ2-7, with 9 bases aligning to TRBD2. With V trimmed by 3 bases and J by 2 bases, 11 bases remained unmatched. Germline CDR1 MNHEY, CDR2 SMNVEV (reference sequence). The CDR3 runs to 17 residues. CDR3 nucleotides: TGTGCCAGCAGTTTTAGGCGGGTAGCGGGAGAAGCCTACGAGCAGTACTTC. Translated, it gives CASSFRRVAGEAYEQYF.

V usage is TRBV5-6 and J usage is TRBJ1-1; the match to TRBD1 covers 10 bases. V lost 2 bases to trimming and J lost 5 bases; unmatched junction nucleotides: 9. Germline CDR1 reads SGHDT; CDR2 reads YYEEEE. This CDR3 contains 16 residues. The DNA for the CDR3 is TGTGCCAGCAGCTTCGGGACAGGGGCTGGGTATACTGAAGCTTTCTTT. The encoded protein is CASSFGTGAGYTEAFF.

V gene TRBV7-9 combines with J gene TRBJ1-2; 8 bases match TRBD1. CDR3 length: 14 residues. The germline V gene has CDR1 SEHNR and CDR2 FQNEAQ (reference sequence). V dropped 4 bases and J dropped 2; count of bases not matched to a gene: 3. Here the CDR3 DNA reads TGTGCCAGCAGCTCCAGGGGGCTGAACTATGGCTACACCTTC. As protein: CASSSRGLNYGYTF.

This clone was counted once. CDR3 bases: TGTGCCAGCAGCCACTCGTCAAGGGGACTAGCGGGAGTCACGAATGAGCAGTTCTTC. Protein: CASSHSSRGLAGVTNEQFF. The chain joins TRBV14 to TRBJ2-1, with 14 positions matching TRBD2. This CDR3 has 19 amino acids. Germline V gene lookup returns CDR1 SGHDN and CDR2 FVKESK. The trim removed 3 bases at V and 7 bases at J, leaving 14 bases unmatched.

The chain is built from TRBV4-1 and TRBJ2-3; unclear D gene. V lost 0 bases, J lost 6 bases, and 13 bases lay in between. CDR1 is MGHRA, CDR2 YSYEKL, per germline. The CDR3 spans 15 residues. In DNA, the CDR3 is TGCGCCAGCAGCCAAGACTTAAGGGTATTGGATACGCAGTATTTT. Protein product: CASSQDLRVLDTQYF.

This clone was seen only once. V is TRBV2 and J is TRBJ1-4; no reliable D call. The germline V and J ends were trimmed by 1 base and 3 bases, with 6 bases remaining between them. The CDR3 loop spans 14 amino acids. The germline gives CDR1 SNHLY, CDR2 FYNNEI. The CDR3 bases are TGTGCCAGCAGTGAAGGCAGCTCTAATGAAAAACTGTTTTTT. It specifies CASSEGSSNEKLFF.

The CDR3 here is CASSQSGTGSDTQYF. In nucleotides, the CDR3 is TGTGCCAGCAGCCAAAGCGGGACAGGGTCAGATACGCAGTATTTT. This chain connects TRBV4-2 to TRBJ2-3; 9 positions match TRBD1. Per the germline V gene, CDR1 is LGHNA and CDR2 is YNFKEQ. V lost 2 bases and J lost 4; bases outside the gene matches: 4. The CDR3 covers 15 residues.

V and J are TRBV19 and TRBJ2-7, with D perhaps matching TRBD2 (6 bases). This CDR3 contains 17 residues. Germline CDR1 reads LNHDA; CDR2 reads SQIVND (reference sequence). The V end lost 0 bases, the J end lost 0 bases, and 15 bases lay between the germline ends. CDR3 bases: TGTGCCAGTAGTATAGAGCGGAAGCTAGCGTCCTCCTACGAGCAGTACTTC. This gives the protein CASSIERKLASSYEQYF.

This chain links TRBV7-9 with TRBJ1-1; the match to TRBD1 covers 9 bases. Germline trimming cut 4 bases from V and 1 base from J; bases unmatched to any gene: 4. This CDR3 region has 15 residues. Germline V gene data show CDR1 as SEHNR and CDR2 as FQNEAQ (reference sequence). Here the CDR3 reads CASSWGDRENTEAFF. The DNA for the CDR3 is TGTGCCAGCAGCTGGGGGGACAGGGAGAACACTGAAGCTTTCTTT.

The chain is built from TRBV28 and TRBJ2-7; 7 bases agree with TRBD2. The CDR3 totals 12 residues. The V gene's germline CDR1 is MDHEN and CDR2 SYDVKM. The V gene end was trimmed by 4 bases and the J gene end by 7 bases; junction bases not matched to a gene: 4. CDR3 sequence: CASSSGLGEQYF. The CDR3 DNA reads TGTGCCAGCAGTTCCGGACTAGGTGAGCAGTACTTC.

There are a few counts of this clone. The gene calls are TRBV6-1 and TRBJ2-7; TRBD2 matches at 7 bases. The junction had 4 bases not matched to a gene; V was cut back by 5 bases and J by 0 bases. CDR3 length: 14 residues. Per germline, CDR1 MNHNS and CDR2 SASEGT. CDR3 amino acids: CASSLAESSYEQYF. The CDR3, as DNA: TGTGCCAGCAGTCTAGCGGAAAGCTCCTACGAGCAGTACTTC.

The chain has TRBV5-5 and TRBJ2-5; D not resolved. This CDR3 is 13 amino acids long. Germline V gives CDR1 SGHKS, CDR2 YYEKEE (reference sequence). Trimming pared 0 bases from V and 5 bases from J, leaving 8 bases between. Written as DNA, the CDR3 is TGTGCCAGCAGCTTGGGGCTTTCGGAGACCCAGTACTTC. It codes for CASSLGLSETQYF.

The gene calls are TRBV29-1 and TRBJ2-5; possibly TRBD2 for D (6 bases). Germline CDR1 reads SQVTM; CDR2 reads ANQGSEA. The germline V and J ends were trimmed by 4 bases and 5 bases, with 8 bases remaining between them. The CDR3 is 11 amino acids. The CDR3 DNA is TGCAGCGTTGGGGAGGAGGAGACCCAGTACTTC. It specifies CSVGEEETQYF. Using reference TRBV29-1 and TRBJ2-5 for the parts outside the CDR3, the full variable domain is SAVISQKPSRDICQRGTSLTIQCQVDSQVTMMFWYRQQPGQSLTLIATANQGSEATYESGFVIDKFPISRPNLTFSTLTVSNMSPEDSSIYLCSVGEEETQYFGPGTRLLVL.

J is TRBJ2-7 and V is TRBV6-1, with D hard to call. Germline-derived CDR1 and CDR2 are MNHNS and SASEGT. The CDR3 covers 11 residues. V lost 6 bases and J 2 bases, leaving 5 bases between the germline ends. CDR3 sequence (DNA): TGTGCCAGCAGCTCAGCCTACGAGCAGTACTTC. It codes for CASSSAYEQYF.

The V call is TRBV4-1, the J call TRBJ1-5; D call uncertain. The CDR3 has 13 amino acids. Trimming left V 0 bases short and J 4 bases short, with 4 bases between. The germline V gene has CDR1 MGHRA and CDR2 YSYEKL. The CDR3 protein is CASSQDGNQPQHF. In nucleotides, the CDR3 is TGCGCCAGCAGCCAAGATGGGAATCAGCCCCAGCATTTT.

This clone was picked up one time. This chain's CDR3 is CASSPGSMNTEAFF. In DNA, the CDR3 is TGCGCCAGCAGCCCAGGTTCTATGAACACTGAAGCTTTCTTT. The J gene is TRBJ1-1, the V gene TRBV5-1, with D unresolved. Trimming removed 4 bases from V and 0 bases from J, with 10 bases in between. The CDR3 extends over 14 amino acids. Germline CDR1 and CDR2: SGHRS and YFSETQ.

This clone was detected once. CDR3 coding DNA: TGTGCCAGCAGCTTGCTTATTGAAGCTTTCTTT. Residues: CASSLLIEAFF. This rearrangement joins TRBV7-9 to TRBJ1-1, with D uncertain. There are 11 residues in the CDR3. The V and J ends lost 3 bases and 7 bases respectively, with 6 bases between them. CDR1 and CDR2 (germline): SEHNR, FQNEAQ (reference sequence).

The chain is built from TRBV11-3 and TRBJ2-3; 7 positions agree with TRBD1. V shed 1 base, J shed 2 bases, and the junction held 6 bases outside the gene matches. The germline gives CDR1 SGHNT, CDR2 YENEEA. There are 16 residues in the CDR3. The CDR3 region has the DNA TGTGCCAGCAGCTTAGGACAGGGAATCCACACAGATACGCAGTATTTT. Its protein is CASSLGQGIHTDTQYF.

The gene calls are TRBV7-2 and TRBJ1-3; D may be TRBD1 (5 bases). Germline CDR1 reads SGHTA; CDR2 reads FQGNSA. Trimming took 6 bases from V and 4 from J, leaving 13 bases between them. The CDR3 runs 14 residues. The CDR3 region is CASSLGAPGNTIYF. The CDR3 bases are TGTGCCAGCAGTCTCGGGGCGCCGGGAAACACCATATATTTT. The variable domain in full, with the rest retrieved from reference TRBV7-2 and TRBJ1-3, is GAGVSQSPSNKVTEKGKDVELRCDPISGHTALYWYRQSLGQGLEFLIYFQGNSAPDKSGLPSDRFSAERTGGSVSTLTIQRTQQEDSAVYLCASSLGAPGNTIYFGEGSWLTVV.

The rearrangement uses TRBV15 and TRBJ2-7; a weak D match, TRBD1 (6 bases). V dropped 0 bases and J dropped 2 bases, with 20 bases sitting between them. This CDR3 region has 18 residues. In germline, CDR1 is LNHNV, CDR2 YYDKDF (reference sequence). The CDR3 DNA reads TGTGCCACCAGCAGAGATCATAGGGGGATGACTAAAACCTACGAGCAGTACTTC. Amino acid sequence: CATSRDHRGMTKTYEQYF.

In its sample, this clone was seen a few times. This CDR3 is CASSPDRDGSSGNTIYF. The CDR3 nucleotides are TGTGCCAGCAGCCCGGACAGGGATGGGTCCTCTGGAAACACCATATATTTT. V usage is TRBV7-9 and J usage is TRBJ1-3; the match to TRBD1 covers 8 bases. CDR3 length equals 17 residues. V lost 5 bases to trimming and J lost 0 bases; unmatched junction nucleotides: 9. Looked up from germline, CDR1 is SEHNR and CDR2 is FQNEAQ (reference sequence).

Worth noting for this clone: The sample has other DNA sequences that encode this CDR3 too. V and J are TRBV19 and TRBJ1-1; D is unresolved. CDR3 length: 13 residues. Trimming pared 4 bases from V and 3 bases from J, leaving 9 bases between. Germline values: CDR1 LNHDA, CDR2 SQIVND (reference sequence). CDR3 sequence reads: CASSSGRDTEAFF. DNA for the CDR3: TGTGCCAGTAGTAGCGGCAGAGACACTGAAGCTTTCTTT. The variable domain in full, with the rest retrieved from reference TRBV19 and TRBJ1-1, is DGGITQSPKYLFRKEGQNVTLSCEQNLNHDAMYWYRQDPGQGLRLIYYSQIVNDFQKGDIAEGYSVSREKKESFPLTVTSAQKNPTAFYLCASSSGRDTEAFFGQGTRLTVV.

The genes are TRBV5-1 and TRBJ1-2, with TRBD1 matching 8 bases. The CDR3 runs 14 residues. CDR1 and CDR2 from the germline V gene are SGHRS and YFSETQ. With 0 bases clipped from V and 6 bases from J, the junction kept 4 bases outside the gene matches. The DNA for the CDR3 is TGCGCCAGCAGCTTGGACAGGGGGATTGATGGCTACACCTTC. Translating gives CASSLDRGIDGYTF.

The rearrangement joins TRBV7-9 to TRBJ1-1; no reliable D call. The CDR3 contains 12 residues. Germline assignment: CDR1 SEHNR and CDR2 FQNEAQ (reference sequence). V lost 0 bases and J 4 bases, leaving 3 bases between the germline ends. CDR3 sequence: CASSLASTEAFF. As DNA, the CDR3 is TGTGCCAGCAGCTTAGCTTCCACTGAAGCTTTCTTT.

The chain joins TRBV5-1 to TRBJ2-3, with TRBD1 matching 8 bases. The ends lost 0 bases at V and 5 bases at J; junction bases unmatched: 8. The CDR3 spans 16 residues. In germline, CDR1 is SGHRS, CDR2 YFSETQ. CDR3 in amino acids: CASSLAERTGIDTQYF. As DNA, the CDR3 is TGCGCCAGCAGCTTGGCTGAAAGGACAGGGATAGATACGCAGTATTTT.

This rearrangement joins TRBV20-1 to TRBJ2-3; D remains ambiguous. The CDR3 totals 11 residues. Germline-derived CDR1 and CDR2 are DFQATT and SNEGSKA (reference sequence). V lost 7 bases and J 6 bases, leaving 11 bases between the germline ends. CDR3 DNA: TGCAGTGTCACCAGTTGGGATACGCAGTATTTT. It encodes CSVTSWDTQYF.

Regarding this clone: The junction departs from germline at one end; a sequencing error may be responsible. The V gene is TRBV29-1, the J gene TRBJ1-1, with D unresolved. Germline CDR1 SQVTM, CDR2 ANQGSEA. This CDR3 spans 10 amino acids. CDR3 sequence: CSALNTEAFF. The CDR3 DNA sequence: TGCAGCGCCCTTAACACAGAAGCTTTCTTT.

The chain recombines TRBV23-1 with TRBJ1-1; D is uncertain. TRBV23-1 is placed among ORFs of uncertain function. The V end was cut by 0 bases, the J end by 1 base, with 9 bases between. There are 15 residues in the CDR3. Here the CDR3 reads CASSQSFRRNTEAFF. In DNA, the CDR3 is TGCGCCAGCAGTCAATCGTTCCGGAGGAACACTGAAGCTTTCTTT.

This chain links TRBV7-8 with TRBJ1-5; TRBD1 is a possible D gene (5 bases). Trimming stripped 5 bases from V and 6 bases from J, with 17 bases between. This CDR3 has 15 amino acids. Germline loops: CDR1 SGHVS, CDR2 FQNEAQ. The CDR3 coding sequence is TGTGCCAGCAGCCCCTCATCAGGGCAAGGTCAGCCCCAGCATTTT. Protein: CASSPSSGQGQPQHF.